The 26 T cell receptor beta chains presented below share a single source sample, sequenced in a study of CD8+CD57+ T cells in acquired aplastic anemia. TCR beta VDJ combinations and CDR3 sequences were profiled from genomic DNA. TCRdb called the reads again in MiXCR, with one record for every CDR3 protein. The data contain hundreds of thousands of distinct CDR3 sequences, 50% to 65% of them singletons. Patients chosen for sequencing had CD8+CD57+ cells that had expanded, as shown by flow cytometry. The sample consisted of sorted CD4+, CD8+, or CD8+CD57+ T cells (not recorded which) from PBMCs. Receptor source: a human donor with aplastic anemia.

This clonotype occurred a few times. The rearrangement joins TRBV11-2 to TRBJ2-2; TRBD2 aligns across 8 bases. Germline CDR1 and CDR2: SGHAT and FQNNGV. The J segment lost 6 bases and the V segment lost 5 bases, leaving 11 bases of the junction unmatched. The CDR3 is made up of 16 amino acids. CDR3 residues: CASSARRGAPPGELFF. The CDR3 nucleotides read TGTGCCAGCAGCGCCAGGCGGGGGGCTCCACCCGGGGAGCTGTTTTTT.

The sample holds a few counts of this clonotype. The CDR3 loop reads CASSGGGPWTQYF. Written as DNA, the CDR3 is TGTGCCAGCAGCGGCGGTGGGCCGTGGACCCAGTACTTC. This rearrangement joins TRBV2 to TRBJ2-5; no firm D call. Germline V lookup: CDR1 SNHLY, CDR2 FYNNEI. Trimming left V 6 bases short and J 7 bases short, with 15 bases between. CDR3 length: 13 amino acids.

The V gene is TRBV20-1, the J gene TRBJ1-1, with a possible D match to TRBD1 (5 bases). There are 13 residues in the CDR3. The V end was cut by 6 bases, the J end by 0 bases, with 11 bases between. Per the germline V gene, CDR1 is DFQATT and CDR2 is SNEGSKA (reference sequence). The CDR3 nucleotides read TGCAGTGCCGGGGGACTGCTGAACACTGAAGCTTTCTTT. Translating it yields CSAGGLLNTEAFF.

The chain carries TRBV24-1 and TRBJ1-2, with 9 bases that match TRBD1. Germline V CDR1 and CDR2: KGHDR, SFDVKD. The CDR3 extends over 16 amino acids. The junction had 8 bases not matched to a gene; V was cut back by 3 bases and J by 4 bases. The CDR3 is CATSDATGTGSYGYTF. The CDR3 nucleotides read TGTGCCACCAGTGATGCAACCGGGACAGGGTCCTATGGCTACACCTTC.

This sequence joins TRBV7-8 and TRBJ1-1, with D hard to call. This CDR3 is built from 17 residues. The germline V gene has CDR1 SGHVS and CDR2 FQNEAQ. The V gene lost 2 bases and the J gene lost 0 bases, with 16 bases spanning the gap. The CDR3 nucleotides are TGTGCCAGCAGCTTACGTCCGTCAGGACGGATGAACACTGAAGCTTTCTTT. Translation gives CASSLRPSGRMNTEAFF.

Comments on this clonotype: The missing conserved phenylalanine or tryptophan at the end of this CDR3 makes a read error likely. It is unclear where the CDR3 begins or ends on the DNA, so no DNA is shown, and the CDR3 is as TCRdb lists it. The CDR3 loop is CASSRQGAEY. The V and J genes are TRBV19 and TRBJ1-1; the table's D call of TRBD1 was not tested on the DNA. The CDR3 is 10 amino acids long, termini counted. Germline CDR1 reads LNHDA; CDR2 reads SQIVND (reference sequence).

This rearrangement joins TRBV7-9 to TRBJ1-3; D not resolved. V shed 7 bases and J shed 0 bases, with 10 bases lying between them. Germline CDR1 reads SEHNR; CDR2 reads FQNEAQ (reference sequence). This CDR3 spans 14 amino acids. CDR3 in amino acids: CASTKGVSGNTIYF. The CDR3 DNA sequence: TGTGCCAGCACCAAGGGTGTCTCTGGAAACACCATATATTTT. The variable domain in full, completed from reference TRBV7-9 and TRBJ1-3, reads DTGVSQNPRHKITKRGQNVTFRCDPISEHNRLYWYRQTLGQGPEFLTYFQNEAQLEKSRLLSDRFSAERPKGSFSTLEIQRTEQGDSAMYLCASTKGVSGNTIYFGEGSWLTVV.

This clonotype was seen many times. The chain has TRBV5-1 and TRBJ2-3; tentatively, D is TRBD2 (6 bases). Germline CDR1 reads SGHRS; CDR2 reads YFSETQ. The CDR3 is 13 amino acids. Trimming removed 0 bases at V and 10 bases at J, with 12 bases between. The CDR3 is CASSLEETSSQYF. The CDR3 DNA reads TGCGCCAGCAGCTTGGAAGAGACTAGTTCGCAGTATTTT.

The rearrangement links TRBV15 to TRBJ1-4, with a possible D match to TRBD1 (5 bases). Trimming took off 8 bases at V and 8 bases at J, with 15 bases between the two ends. Germline CDR1 is LNHNV and CDR2 is YYDKDF (reference sequence). CDR3 length: 13 amino acids. CDR3: CATSLFRGEKLFF. The CDR3 bases are TGTGCCACCTCTCTGTTCCGGGGCGAAAAACTGTTTTTT.

The gene calls are TRBV20-1 and TRBJ1-1; possibly TRBD1 for D (5 bases). Trimming left V 4 bases short and J 3 bases short, with 12 bases between. The CDR3 has 13 amino acids. CDR1 is DFQATT, CDR2 SNEGSKA, per germline (reference sequence). CDR3 sequence (DNA): TGCAGTGCTACCGGGGGTCGGGACACTGAAGCTTTCTTT. Encoded protein: CSATGGRDTEAFF.

This clonotype appeared a few times. V and J are TRBV20-1 and TRBJ2-1; unclear D gene. The germline CDR1 and CDR2 sequences are DFQATT and SNEGSKA (reference sequence). The CDR3 covers 10 residues. V was clipped by 2 bases and J by 6 bases, with 2 bases between them. Written as DNA, the CDR3 is TGCAGTGCTAGATCCAATGAGCAGTTCTTC. This encodes CSARSNEQFF.

Only a few counts were recorded for this clonotype. The CDR3 is CSVEDGGLTQYF. Written as DNA, the CDR3 is TGCAGCGTTGAAGACGGCGGGTTGACCCAGTACTTC. The V gene is TRBV29-1, the J gene TRBJ2-5, with a tentative D call TRBD2 (5 bases). This CDR3 spans 12 amino acids. Trimming stripped 0 bases from V and 7 bases from J, with 9 bases between. The germline V gene has CDR1 SQVTM and CDR2 ANQGSEA.

The chain joins TRBV6-5 to TRBJ2-3; no clear D gene. V was clipped by 5 bases and J by 3 bases, with 9 bases between them. The germline gives CDR1 MNHEY, CDR2 SVGAGI. The CDR3 runs 13 residues. CDR3 bases: TGTGCCAGCAGTCGCGAGAGGACAGATACGCAGTATTTT. Its translation is CASSRERTDTQYF.

This clonotype has a handful of counts. V gene TRBV10-3 combines with J gene TRBJ1-3; 7 bases fit TRBD1. The CDR3 is made up of 15 amino acids. Germline assignment: CDR1 ENHRY and CDR2 SYGVKD. The J segment lost 2 bases and the V segment lost 7 bases, leaving 8 bases of the junction unmatched. CDR3 sequence (DNA): TGTGCCATCAATACCCAGGGGGAGGCTGGAAACACCATATATTTT. It specifies CAINTQGEAGNTIYF.

Only one count was recorded for this clonotype. V gene TRBV19 combines with J gene TRBJ2-7, with 7 nucleotides matching TRBD1. V was clipped by 6 bases and J by 2 bases; unmatched bases: 4. The CDR3 extends over 13 amino acids. Germline V gene sequence: CDR1 LNHDA, CDR2 SQIVND (reference sequence). This chain's CDR3 is CASRKQGTYEQYF. In DNA form, the CDR3 reads TGTGCCAGTAGGAAACAGGGGACCTACGAGCAGTACTTC.

The chain is built from TRBV11-3 and TRBJ2-7; TRBD1 matches 7 bases. The ends lost 4 bases at V and 3 bases at J; junction bases unmatched: 6. CDR3 size: 14 residues. CDR1 SGHNT and CDR2 YENEEA come from the germline V gene. The CDR3 reads CASSSDPGGYEQYF. The CDR3 region has the DNA TGTGCCAGCAGCTCGGACCCAGGGGGCTACGAGCAGTACTTC.

This clonotype was picked up many times. The CDR3 nucleotides are TGTGCCAGCAGGAACAGGGTGATTGCAGATACGCAGTATTTT. Protein product: CASRNRVIADTQYF. The chain couples TRBV2 to TRBJ2-3; tentative D call: TRBD1 (6 bases). The V end lost 6 bases, the J end lost 4 bases, and 14 bases lay between the germline ends. Germline-derived CDR1 and CDR2 are SNHLY and FYNNEI. The CDR3 is 14 amino acids.

This clonotype was counted only a few times. J is TRBJ2-3 and V is TRBV20-1, with D uncertain. This CDR3 has 14 residues. Trimming took 1 base from V and 0 from J, leaving 8 bases between them. Germline lookup yields CDR1 DFQATT and CDR2 SNEGSKA (reference sequence). CDR3 coding DNA: TGCAGTGCTAGAGCGCCAACTAGCACAGATACGCAGTATTTT. Its translation is CSARAPTSTDTQYF.

This clonotype was recorded many times. This chain uses TRBV7-7 with TRBJ2-1; possibly TRBD2 for D (5 bases). Germline V lookup: CDR1 SSHAT, CDR2 FNYEAQ (reference sequence). Deletions cut 1 base from V and 9 bases from J, with 10 bases between. The CDR3 has 13 residues. CDR3 coding DNA: TGTGCCAGCAGCTTAGACGGGATCGGTGAGCAGTTCTTC. Its protein is CASSLDGIGEQFF. Full variable domain (outside the CDR3, taken from reference TRBV7-7 and TRBJ2-1): GAGVSQSPRYKVTKRGQDVTLRCDPISSHATLYWYQQALGQGPEFLTYFNYEAQPDKSGLPSDRFSAERPEGSISTLTIQRTEQRDSAMYRCASSLDGIGEQFFGPGTRLTVL.

The chain couples TRBV6-2 or TRBV6-3 to TRBJ2-5, with 12 bases that match TRBD2. This CDR3 is 15 amino acids long. Germline V gene data show CDR1 as MNHEY and CDR2 as SVGEGT. Germline trimming cut 5 bases from V and 6 bases from J; bases unmatched to any gene: 7. This CDR3 reads CASSLLAGGPQTQYF. The CDR3 coding sequence is TGTGCCAGCAGTCTCCTAGCGGGAGGGCCACAGACCCAGTACTTC.

The sample holds many counts of this clonotype. The chain recombines TRBV5-8 with TRBJ2-7; D remains unclear. Germline V gives CDR1 SGHTS, CDR2 YDEGEE. The CDR3 covers 12 residues. Trimming shortened V by 0 bases and J by 3 bases, and 4 bases separated the two germline ends. The chain's CDR3 is CASSLGHYEQYF. The CDR3 bases are TGTGCCAGCAGCTTGGGTCACTACGAGCAGTACTTC.

The V gene is TRBV2, the J gene TRBJ1-3; D ambiguous. Germline V gives CDR1 SNHLY, CDR2 FYNNEI. V lost 6 bases to trimming and J lost 3 bases, with 15 bases between them. The CDR3 has 15 residues. CDR3 nucleotides: TGTGCCAGCAGACAGAGACACGTACTTGGAAACACCATATATTTT. Translation gives CASRQRHVLGNTIYF.

The chain combines TRBV29-1 with TRBJ2-7, with D maybe TRBD2 (6 bases). Germline CDR1 and CDR2: SQVTM and ANQGSEA. The V end was cut by 3 bases, the J end by 0 bases, with 12 bases between. The CDR3 consists of 14 residues. The CDR3 sequence: CSVDFAGSSYEQYF. In nucleotides, the CDR3 is TGCAGCGTTGATTTCGCGGGGAGCTCCTACGAGCAGTACTTC.

The chain uses TRBV6-7 and TRBJ1-5; tentative D call: TRBD1 (6 bases). TRBV6-7 is flagged as an ORF with uncertain function. Trimming took 5 bases from V and 4 from J, leaving 15 bases between them. The CDR3 has 15 residues. CDR3 sequence (DNA): TGTGCCAGCAGTCTCCTGTACAGGGAGAATCAGCCCCAGCATTTT. This codes for CASSLLYRENQPQHF.

This clonotype has at least ten counts. This chain connects TRBV19 to TRBJ1-5; D is ambiguous. CDR3 length equals 14 residues. Germline V gene sequence: CDR1 LNHDA, CDR2 SQIVND (reference sequence). Between the trimmed V and J ends, which lost 6 bases and 9 bases, there was a span of 18 bases. Here the CDR3 DNA reads TGTGCCAGTAGCCAGACAACCATACGGGGGCCCCAGCATTTT. It yields the protein CASSQTTIRGPQHF. The full variable domain, with the rest looked up from reference TRBV19 and TRBJ1-5, is DGGITQSPKYLFRKEGQNVTLSCEQNLNHDAMYWYRQDPGQGLRLIYYSQIVNDFQKGDIAEGYSVSREKKESFPLTVTSAQKNPTAFYLCASSQTTIRGPQHFGDGTRLSIL.

The chain combines TRBV9 with TRBJ1-5, with a tentative D call TRBD1 (6 bases). CDR3 length equals 14 residues. Germline lookup yields CDR1 SGDLS and CDR2 YYNGEE. V shed 3 bases and J shed 6 bases, with 13 bases lying between them. The CDR3 region has the DNA TGTGCCAGCAGCGCCCGACAGGATAGTCAGCCCCAGCATTTT. The encoded protein is CASSARQDSQPQHF.